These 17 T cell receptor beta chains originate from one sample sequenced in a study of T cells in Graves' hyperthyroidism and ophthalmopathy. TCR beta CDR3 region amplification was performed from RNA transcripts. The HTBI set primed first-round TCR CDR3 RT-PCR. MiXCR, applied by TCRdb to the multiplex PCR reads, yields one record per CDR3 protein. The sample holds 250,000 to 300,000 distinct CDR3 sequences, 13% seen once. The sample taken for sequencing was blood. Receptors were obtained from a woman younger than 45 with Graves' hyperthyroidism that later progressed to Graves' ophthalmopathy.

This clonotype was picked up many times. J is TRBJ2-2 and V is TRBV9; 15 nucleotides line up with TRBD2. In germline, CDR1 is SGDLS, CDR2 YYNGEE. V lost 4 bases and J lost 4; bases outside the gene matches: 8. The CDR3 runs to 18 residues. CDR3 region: CASSLGLAGGLATGELFF. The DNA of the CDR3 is TGTGCCAGCAGCCTAGGACTAGCGGGAGGGTTGGCCACCGGGGAGCTGTTTTTT.

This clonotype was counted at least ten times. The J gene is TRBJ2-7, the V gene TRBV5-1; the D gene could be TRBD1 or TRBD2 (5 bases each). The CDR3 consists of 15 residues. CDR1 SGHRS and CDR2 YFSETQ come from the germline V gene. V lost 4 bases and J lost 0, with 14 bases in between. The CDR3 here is CASSPPGTSSYEQYF. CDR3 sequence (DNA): TGCGCCAGCAGCCCGCCAGGGACGAGCTCCTACGAGCAGTACTTC.

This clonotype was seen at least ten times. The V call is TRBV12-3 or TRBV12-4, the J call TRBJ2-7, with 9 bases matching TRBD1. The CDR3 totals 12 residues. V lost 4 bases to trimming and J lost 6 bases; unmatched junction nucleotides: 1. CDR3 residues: CASSSDRGEQYF. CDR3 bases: TGTGCCAGCAGTTCGGACAGGGGCGAGCAGTACTTC.

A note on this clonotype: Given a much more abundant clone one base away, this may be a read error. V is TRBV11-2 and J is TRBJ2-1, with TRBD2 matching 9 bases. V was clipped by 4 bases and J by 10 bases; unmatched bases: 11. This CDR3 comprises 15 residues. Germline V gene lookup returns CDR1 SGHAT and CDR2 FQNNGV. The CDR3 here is CASSSLGSAGGEQFF. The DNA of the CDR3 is TGTGCCAGCAGCTCCCTAGGGTCAGCGGGAGGCGAGCAGTTCTTC.

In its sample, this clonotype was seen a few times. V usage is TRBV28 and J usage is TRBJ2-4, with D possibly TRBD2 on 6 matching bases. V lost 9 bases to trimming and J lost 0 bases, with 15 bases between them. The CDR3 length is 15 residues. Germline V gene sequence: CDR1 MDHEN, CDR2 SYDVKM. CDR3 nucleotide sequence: TGTGCCAGTTTAGATGGGGGGATAGCCAAAAACATTCAGTACTTC. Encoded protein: CASLDGGIAKNIQYF.

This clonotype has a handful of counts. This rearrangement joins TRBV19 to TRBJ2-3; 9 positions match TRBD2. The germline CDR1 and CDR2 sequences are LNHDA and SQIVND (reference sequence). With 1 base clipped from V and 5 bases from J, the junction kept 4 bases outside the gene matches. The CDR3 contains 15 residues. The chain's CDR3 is CASSIVQLAGDTQYF. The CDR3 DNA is TGTGCCAGTAGTATAGTGCAACTAGCGGGAGATACGCAGTATTTT.

CDR3 sequence (DNA): TGTGCCAGCTCACCCAGACAGGCGAACACTGAAGCTTTCTTT. This sequence encodes CASSPRQANTEAFF. The chain carries TRBV18 and TRBJ1-1; possible D gene TRBD1, 6 bases. The CDR3 covers 14 residues. Germline CDR1 reads KGHSH; CDR2 reads LQKENI. The V gene lost 3 bases and the J gene lost 1 base, with 9 bases spanning the gap.

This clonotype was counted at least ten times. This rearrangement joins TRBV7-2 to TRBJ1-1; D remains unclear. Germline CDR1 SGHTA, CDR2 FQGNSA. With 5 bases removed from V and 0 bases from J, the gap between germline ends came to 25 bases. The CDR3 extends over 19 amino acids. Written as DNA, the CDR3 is TGTGCCAGCAGCCCCCCCACTAAGTTGCAAACACCGATGAACACTGAAGCTTTCTTT. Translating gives CASSPPTKLQTPMNTEAFF.

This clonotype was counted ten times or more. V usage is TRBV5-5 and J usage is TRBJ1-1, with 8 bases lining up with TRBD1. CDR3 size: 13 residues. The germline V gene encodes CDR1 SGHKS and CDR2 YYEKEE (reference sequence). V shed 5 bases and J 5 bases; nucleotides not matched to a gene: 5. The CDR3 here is CASRRDRWTEAFF. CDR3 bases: TGTGCCAGCAGGCGGGACAGGTGGACTGAAGCTTTCTTT.

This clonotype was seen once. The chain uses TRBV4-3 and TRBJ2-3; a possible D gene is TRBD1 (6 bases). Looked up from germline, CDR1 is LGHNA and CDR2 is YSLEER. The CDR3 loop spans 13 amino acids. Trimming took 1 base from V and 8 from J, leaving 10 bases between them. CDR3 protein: CASSQGLGGTQYF. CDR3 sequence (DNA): TGCGCCAGCAGCCAAGGCCTAGGGGGTACGCAGTATTTT.

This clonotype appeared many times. This CDR3 is CASSYLGENTEAFF. The CDR3 DNA reads TGTGCCAGCAGTTACTTAGGGGAGAACACTGAAGCTTTCTTT. V is TRBV6-2 or TRBV6-3 and J is TRBJ1-1; D might be TRBD1 (5 bases). Germline values: CDR1 MNHEY, CDR2 SVGEGT. The CDR3 spans 14 residues. The germline V and J ends were trimmed by 1 base and 1 base, with 7 bases remaining between them.

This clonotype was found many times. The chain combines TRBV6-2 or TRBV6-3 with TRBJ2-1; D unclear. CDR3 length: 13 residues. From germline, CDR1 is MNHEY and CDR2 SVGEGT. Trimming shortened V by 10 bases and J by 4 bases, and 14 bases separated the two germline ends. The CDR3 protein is CATSFGRYNEQFF. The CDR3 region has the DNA TGTGCCACCTCCTTTGGCCGTTACAATGAGCAGTTCTTC.

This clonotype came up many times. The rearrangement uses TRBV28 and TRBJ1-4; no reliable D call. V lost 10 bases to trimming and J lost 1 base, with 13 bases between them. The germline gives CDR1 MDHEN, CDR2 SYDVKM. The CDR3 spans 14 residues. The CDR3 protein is CATFSTLTNEKLFF. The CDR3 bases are TGTGCCACCTTCTCTACCCTAACTAATGAAAAACTGTTTTTT.

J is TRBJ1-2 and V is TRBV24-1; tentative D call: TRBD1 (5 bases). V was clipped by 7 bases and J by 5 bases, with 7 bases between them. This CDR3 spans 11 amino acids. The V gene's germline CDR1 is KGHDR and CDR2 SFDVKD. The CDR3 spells CATRGDYGYTF. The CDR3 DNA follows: TGTGCCACCAGAGGGGATTATGGCTACACCTTC.

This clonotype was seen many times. CDR3 coding DNA: TGCAGTGCTAGACAGTGGGACAGGGACGGAAGGGATGGCTACACCTTC. Protein sequence: CSARQWDRDGRDGYTF. J is TRBJ1-2 and V is TRBV20-1, with 9 positions matching TRBD1. Germline CDR1 reads DFQATT; CDR2 reads SNEGSKA (reference sequence). The V and J ends lost 2 bases and 6 bases, in that order; junction bases with no gene match: 13. This CDR3 has 16 amino acids.

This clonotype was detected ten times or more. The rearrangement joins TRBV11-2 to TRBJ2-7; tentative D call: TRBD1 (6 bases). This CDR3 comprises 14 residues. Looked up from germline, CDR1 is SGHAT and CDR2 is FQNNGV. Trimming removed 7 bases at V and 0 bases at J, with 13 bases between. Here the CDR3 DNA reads TGTGCCAGCACGGAGACAGGTTCCTCCTACGAGCAGTACTTC. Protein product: CASTETGSSYEQYF. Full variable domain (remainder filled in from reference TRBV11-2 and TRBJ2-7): EAGVAQSPRYKIIEKRQSVAFWCNPISGHATLYWYQQILGQGPKLLIQFQNNGVVDDSQLPKDRFSAERLKGVDSTLKIQPAKLEDSAVYLCASTETGSSYEQYFGPGTRLTVT.

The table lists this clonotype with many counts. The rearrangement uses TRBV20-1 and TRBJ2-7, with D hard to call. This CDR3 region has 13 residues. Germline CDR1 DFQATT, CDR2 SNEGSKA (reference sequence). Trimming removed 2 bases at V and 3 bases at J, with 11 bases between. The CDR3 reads CSARFESDYEQYF. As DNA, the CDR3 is TGCAGTGCTAGATTTGAGTCAGACTACGAGCAGTACTTC.